This T cell receptor (beta chain) was sequenced during a study of T cell responses to AZD1222 COVID-19 vaccine. This table comes from immunoSEQ multiplex PCR, and its TCRdb copy is limited to in-frame clones, with some not included. There are some 74,000 clones in the sample; 70% to 90% occur only once, and approximately 1.2% lies in the top ten. After removal of 6 bases from V and 7 bases from J, the junction contained 7 bases not matched to a gene. Germline V gives CDR1 SEHNR, CDR2 FQNEAQ (reference sequence). This CDR3 has 13 residues. This clonotype originated in an adult who received the AZD1222 COVID-19 vaccine. The rearrangement joins TRBV7-9 to TRBJ2-5; 8 bases line up with TRBD1. This material consisted of peripheral blood, taken 28 days after the second AZD1222 dose. Here the CDR3 DNA reads TGTGCCAGCAGGCCCGGGACAGGAGGGACCCAGTACTTC. Its protein is CASRPGTGGTQYF.